This TCR beta chain was recorded in a study of cytomegalovirus exposure and HLA in healthy donors. Study in general: Early released data comprised some 85 million unique TCRs from HLA-typed donors.

Primers included in the PCR were 60 Vbeta and 13 Jbeta primers. Authors' data handling: Counted up in a later analysis, unique TCR beta chains came to 65 million to 80 million, with around 9.9 million shared. Sequenced by immunoSEQ multiplex PCR; TCRdb stores in-frame clones only, minus some. Clone size and V and J calls were adopted from that table, with D and trimming inferred from the DNA. Counted here are about 100,000 clones, roughly 80% occurring once; the ten biggest clones make up roughly 7.7%. Study-level results: Segments of the TCR beta V type were, in most cases, productive about 87% or about 30% of the time in an earlier analysis. Investigators reported some 150 TCR beta chains as tied to cytomegalovirus.

In the case of this clone: Its specificity is unknown.

Germline CDR1 is MDHEN and CDR2 is SYDVKM. With 2 bases clipped from V and 6 bases from J, the junction kept 7 bases outside the gene matches. The CDR3 loop spans 15 amino acids. This receptor was obtained from a man aged 35 to 55 in good health and CMV-seropositive. The chain carries TRBV28 and TRBJ2-7; 10 positions match TRBD1. The sequencing sample was made of PBMCs. The CDR3 spells CASSLGDRGHGEQYF. Written as DNA, the CDR3 is TGTGCCAGCAGTTTAGGGGACAGGGGTCACGGCGAGCAGTACTTC.